What follows are 10 T cell receptor beta chains derived from one specimen sequenced in a study of lymphopenia after photon versus proton radiotherapy. Sequencing used immunoSEQ multiplex PCR; TCRdb keeps in-frame clones, though not all of them. The sample contains 160,000 or so clones, less than 90% of which appear only once. The specimen was peripheral blood, collected from a patient treated with photon-based radiotherapy. These receptors originate from a man aged 50 to 59 with gastric cancer.

V is TRBV6-5 and J is TRBJ2-7; TRBD2 matches 10 bases. Germline loops: CDR1 MNHEY, CDR2 SVGAGI. The CDR3 is 15 residues long. Germline trimming cut 2 bases from V and 2 bases from J; bases unmatched to any gene: 3. The CDR3 DNA reads TGTGCCAGCAGTTACGCTAGCGGGAGAACCTACGAGCAGTACTTC. Amino acids: CASSYASGRTYEQYF.

This clone has only one observation. V usage is TRBV28 and J usage is TRBJ2-7; D is uncertain. Germline V gene sequence: CDR1 MDHEN, CDR2 SYDVKM. The CDR3 is 12 amino acids. V was cut by 3 bases and J by 6 bases, with 9 bases left in between. In DNA form, the CDR3 reads TGTGCCAGCAGTTTCGGGCTTCGCGAGCAGTACTTC. Its translation: CASSFGLREQYF. The full variable domain, in which reference TRBV28 and TRBJ2-7 provide the parts outside the CDR3, is DVKVTQSSRYLVKRTGEKVFLECVQDMDHENMFWYRQDPGLGLRLIYFSYDVKMKEKGDIPEGYSVSREKKERFSLILESASTNQTSMYLCASSFGLREQYFGPGTRLTVT.

The table lists this clone with a count of one. The chain is built from TRBV7-3 and TRBJ2-1; D remains unclear. Germline V gene lookup returns CDR1 SGHTA and CDR2 FQGTGA. V was trimmed by 5 bases and J by 5 bases, leaving 13 bases between them. This CDR3 comprises 14 residues. The CDR3 nucleotides are TGTGCCAGCAGCGCCGGACGGTCGCACAATGAGCAGTTCTTC. Its translation is CASSAGRSHNEQFF.

The chain recombines TRBV5-1 with TRBJ2-5; the D gene is possibly TRBD2 (5 bases). The CDR3 is 16 residues long. Trimming cost V 2 bases and J 2 bases, with 16 bases left between them. CDR1 and CDR2 from the germline V gene are SGHRS and YFSETQ. The CDR3 sequence is CASSFEGPGSQETQYF. DNA of the CDR3: TGCGCCAGCAGCTTTGAGGGTCCGGGGTCACAAGAGACCCAGTACTTC. Variable domain in full (rest from reference TRBV5-1 and TRBJ2-5): KAGVTQTPRYLIKTRGQQVTLSCSPISGHRSVSWYQQTPGQGLQFLFEYFSETQRNKGNFPGRFSGRQFSNSRSEMNVSTLELGDSALYLCASSFEGPGSQETQYFGPGTRLLVL.

The rearrangement uses TRBV4-2 and TRBJ1-5; D is unclear. The CDR3 spans 15 residues. CDR1 is LGHNA, CDR2 YNFKEQ, per germline. V lost 0 bases to trimming and J lost 0 bases, with 6 bases between them. The CDR3 loop reads CASSQEGISNQPQHF. In DNA, the CDR3 is TGTGCCAGCAGCCAAGAGGGAATTAGCAATCAGCCCCAGCATTTT.

The gene calls are TRBV19 and TRBJ1-2; D remains ambiguous. With 3 bases removed from V and 4 bases from J, the gap between germline ends came to 12 bases. The CDR3 has 14 amino acids. Germline CDR1 reads LNHDA; CDR2 reads SQIVND (reference sequence). The CDR3 is CASSMGRTVYGYTF. Here the CDR3 DNA reads TGTGCCAGTAGTATGGGTAGAACAGTCTATGGCTACACCTTC.

The V gene is TRBV5-5, the J gene TRBJ1-1; 8 bases map to TRBD1. Germline CDR1 reads SGHKS; CDR2 reads YYEKEE (reference sequence). This CDR3 is 14 amino acids long. J lost 1 base, V lost 3 bases, and 2 bases had no gene match. CDR3 region: CASSWTGPNTEAFF. The CDR3 bases are TGTGCCAGCAGCTGGACAGGGCCGAACACTGAAGCTTTCTTT.

CDR3 residues: CASSSPTGVGGTEAFF. The CDR3 DNA follows: TGCGCCAGCAGCTCCCCGACAGGGGTTGGAGGCACTGAAGCTTTCTTT. The rearrangement links TRBV5-1 to TRBJ1-1; 8 bases are a match to TRBD1. There are 16 residues in the CDR3. The ends lost 3 bases at V and 4 bases at J; junction bases unmatched: 11. Germline V gene data show CDR1 as SGHRS and CDR2 as YFSETQ.

The V gene is TRBV4-1, the J gene TRBJ2-5; D not resolved. The CDR3 consists of 13 residues. CDR1 MGHRA and CDR2 YSYEKL come from the germline V gene. Deletions cut 4 bases from V and 4 bases from J, with 10 bases between. The CDR3 DNA sequence: TGCGCCAGCAGCCGACTTATGACAGAGACCCAGTACTTC. Translated: CASSRLMTETQYF.

This sequence joins TRBV14 and TRBJ1-2; D unclear. CDR1 SGHDN and CDR2 FVKESK come from the germline V gene. The CDR3 extends over 13 amino acids. Trimming cost V 4 bases and J 11 bases, with 17 bases left between them. The CDR3 is CASSPYARSGYTF. The CDR3 DNA follows: TGTGCCAGCAGCCCTTATGCCCGATCGGGTTACACCTTC.